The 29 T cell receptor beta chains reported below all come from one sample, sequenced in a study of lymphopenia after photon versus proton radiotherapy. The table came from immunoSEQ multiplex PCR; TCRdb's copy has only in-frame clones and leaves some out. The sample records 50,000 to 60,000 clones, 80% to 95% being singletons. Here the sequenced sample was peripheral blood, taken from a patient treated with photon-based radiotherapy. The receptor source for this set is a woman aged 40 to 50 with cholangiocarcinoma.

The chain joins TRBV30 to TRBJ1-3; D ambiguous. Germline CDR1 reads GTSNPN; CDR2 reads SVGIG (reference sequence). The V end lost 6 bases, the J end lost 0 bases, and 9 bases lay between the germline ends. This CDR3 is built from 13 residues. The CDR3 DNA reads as TGTGCCTGTGCCTTATTCTCTGGAAACACCATATATTTT. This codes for CACALFSGNTIYF.

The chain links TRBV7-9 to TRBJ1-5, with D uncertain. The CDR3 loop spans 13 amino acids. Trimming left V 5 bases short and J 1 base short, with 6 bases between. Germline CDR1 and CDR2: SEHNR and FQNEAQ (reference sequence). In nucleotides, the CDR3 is TGTGCCAGCAGCCCGGGGAGCAATCAGCCCCAGCATTTT. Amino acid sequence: CASSPGSNQPQHF.

The CDR3 loop is CASSRGTGNNSPLHF. As DNA, the CDR3 is TGTGCCAGCAGTCGGGGGACGGGTAACAATTCACCCCTCCACTTT. This chain links TRBV6-5 with TRBJ1-6; D is perhaps TRBD1 (5 bases). Deletions cut 5 bases from V and 7 bases from J, with 15 bases between. The CDR3 loop spans 15 amino acids. The germline V gene has CDR1 MNHEY and CDR2 SVGAGI.

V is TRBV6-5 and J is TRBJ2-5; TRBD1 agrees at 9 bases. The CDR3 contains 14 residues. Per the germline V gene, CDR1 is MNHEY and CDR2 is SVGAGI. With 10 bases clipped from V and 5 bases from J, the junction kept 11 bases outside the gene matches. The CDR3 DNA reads TGTGCCACCCTCACAGGGGGCGCGGGGGAGACCCAGTACTTC. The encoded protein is CATLTGGAGETQYF.

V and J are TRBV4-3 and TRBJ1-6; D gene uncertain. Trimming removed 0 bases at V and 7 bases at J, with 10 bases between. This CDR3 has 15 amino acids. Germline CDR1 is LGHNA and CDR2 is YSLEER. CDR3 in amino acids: CASSQDNSRNSPLHF. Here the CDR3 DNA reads TGCGCCAGCAGCCAAGATAATAGTCGGAATTCACCCCTCCACTTT.

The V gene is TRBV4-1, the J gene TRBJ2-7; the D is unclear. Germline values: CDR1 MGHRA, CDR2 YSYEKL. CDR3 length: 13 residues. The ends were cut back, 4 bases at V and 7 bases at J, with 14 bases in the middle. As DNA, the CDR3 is TGCGCCAGCAGCCCGGAAGGCCTGCGGGAGCAGTACTTC. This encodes CASSPEGLREQYF.

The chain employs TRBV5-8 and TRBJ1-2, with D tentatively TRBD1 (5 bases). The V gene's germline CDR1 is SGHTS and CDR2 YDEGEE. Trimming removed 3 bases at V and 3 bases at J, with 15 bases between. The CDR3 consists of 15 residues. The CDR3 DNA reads TGTGCCAGCAGCTGGGAGTCCAGGGACCACTATGGCTACACCTTC. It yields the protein CASSWESRDHYGYTF.

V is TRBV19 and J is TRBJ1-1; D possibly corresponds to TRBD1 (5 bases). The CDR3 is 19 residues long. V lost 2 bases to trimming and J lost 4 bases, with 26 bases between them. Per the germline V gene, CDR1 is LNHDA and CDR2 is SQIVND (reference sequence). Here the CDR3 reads CASSILPSRTSSEGTEAFF. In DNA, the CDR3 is TGTGCCAGTAGTATACTACCCTCCCGGACAAGCTCGGAGGGCACTGAAGCTTTCTTT.

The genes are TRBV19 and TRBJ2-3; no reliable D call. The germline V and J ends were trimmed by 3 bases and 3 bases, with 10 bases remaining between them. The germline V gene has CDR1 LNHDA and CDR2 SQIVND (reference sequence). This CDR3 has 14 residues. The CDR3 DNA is TGTGCCAGTAGTATTAGGCCGAGTACAGATACGCAGTATTTT. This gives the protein CASSIRPSTDTQYF.

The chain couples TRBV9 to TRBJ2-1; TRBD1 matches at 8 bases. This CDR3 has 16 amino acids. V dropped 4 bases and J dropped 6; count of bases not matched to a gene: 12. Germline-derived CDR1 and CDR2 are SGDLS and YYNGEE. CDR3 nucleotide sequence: TGTGCCAGCAGCAATAGGCCTACAGGGGGTAGCAATGAGCAGTTCTTC. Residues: CASSNRPTGGSNEQFF.

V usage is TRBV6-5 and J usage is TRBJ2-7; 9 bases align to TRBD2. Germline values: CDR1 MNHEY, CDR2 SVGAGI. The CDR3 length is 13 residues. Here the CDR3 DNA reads TGTGCAGTTGTGCGGGAGGGGACTTACGAGCAGTACTTC. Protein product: CAVVREGTYEQYF.

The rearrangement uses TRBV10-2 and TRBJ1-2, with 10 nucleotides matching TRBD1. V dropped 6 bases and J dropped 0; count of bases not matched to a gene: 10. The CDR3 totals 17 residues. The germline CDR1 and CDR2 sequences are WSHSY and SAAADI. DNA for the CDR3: TGCGCCAGCAGCGCATGGACAGGGGGGATAGCTAACTATGGCTACACCTTC. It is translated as CASSAWTGGIANYGYTF.

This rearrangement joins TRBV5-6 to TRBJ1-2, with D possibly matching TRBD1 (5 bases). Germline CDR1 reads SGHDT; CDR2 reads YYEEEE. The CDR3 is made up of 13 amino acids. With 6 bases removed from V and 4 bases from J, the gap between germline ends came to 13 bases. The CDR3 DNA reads TGTGCCAGCATCCCACGGGGCAGCTATGGCTACACCTTC. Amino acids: CASIPRGSYGYTF.

The CDR3 region is CASTSGGLKSEQYF. The DNA for the CDR3 is TGTGCCAGCACCTCGGGAGGGCTAAAATCGGAGCAGTACTTC. The J gene is TRBJ2-7, the V gene TRBV28; 8 bases are a match to TRBD2. Germline trimming cut 7 bases from V and 7 bases from J; bases unmatched to any gene: 12. The CDR3 is 14 residues long. Germline V gene lookup returns CDR1 MDHEN and CDR2 SYDVKM.

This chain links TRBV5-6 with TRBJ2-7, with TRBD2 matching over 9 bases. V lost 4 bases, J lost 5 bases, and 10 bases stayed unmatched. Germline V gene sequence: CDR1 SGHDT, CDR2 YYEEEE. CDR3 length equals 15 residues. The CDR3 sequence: CASSPRGLAIHEQYF. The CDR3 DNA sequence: TGTGCCAGCAGCCCCAGAGGACTAGCGATCCACGAGCAGTACTTC. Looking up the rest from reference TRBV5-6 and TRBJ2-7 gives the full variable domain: DAGVTQSPTHLIKTRGQQVTLRCSPKSGHDTVSWYQQALGQGPQFIFQYYEEEERQRGNFPDRFSGHQFPNYSSELNVNALLLGDSALYLCASSPRGLAIHEQYFGPGTRLTVT.

The chain's CDR3 is CASSYILGTEAFF. The CDR3 DNA is TGTGCCAGCAGCTATATTTTGGGCACTGAAGCTTTCTTT. The chain combines TRBV7-9 with TRBJ1-1; D is uncertain. Trimming removed 4 bases at V and 4 bases at J, with 10 bases between. The CDR3 has 13 residues. Germline V gene lookup returns CDR1 SEHNR and CDR2 FQNEAQ (reference sequence).

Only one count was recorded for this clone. CDR3 protein: CASSQDGLGTDTQYF. For the CDR3, the DNA is TGCGCCAGCAGCCAAGACGGGTTAGGCACAGATACGCAGTATTTT. The chain is built from TRBV4-1 and TRBJ2-3, with D unclear. Germline CDR1 reads MGHRA; CDR2 reads YSYEKL. V was clipped by 0 bases and J by 1 base, with 8 bases between them. This CDR3 is built from 15 residues.

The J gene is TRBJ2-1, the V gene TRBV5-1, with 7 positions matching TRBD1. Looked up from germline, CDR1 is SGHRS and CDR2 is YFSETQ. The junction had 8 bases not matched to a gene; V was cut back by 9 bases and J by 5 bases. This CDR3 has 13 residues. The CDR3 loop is CATRQGVDNEQFF. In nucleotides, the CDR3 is TGCGCCACCCGACAGGGTGTTGACAATGAGCAGTTCTTC.

The CDR3 here is CASSQLRSSRNTGELFF. DNA for the CDR3: TGTGCCAGCAGCCAATTACGATCTAGCCGGAACACCGGGGAGCTGTTTTTT. The V and J genes are TRBV16 and TRBJ2-2; a weak D match, TRBD2 (5 bases). The CDR3 sequence is 17 residues long. Trimming removed 1 base at V and 1 base at J, with 13 bases between. The germline gives CDR1 KGHSY, CDR2 FQNENV.

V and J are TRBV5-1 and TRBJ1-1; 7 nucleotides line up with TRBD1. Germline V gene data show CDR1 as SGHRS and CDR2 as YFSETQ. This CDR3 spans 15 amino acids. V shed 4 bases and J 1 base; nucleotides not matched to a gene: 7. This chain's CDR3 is CASSTGQEKNTEAFF. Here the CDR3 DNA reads TGCGCCAGCAGCACCGGACAGGAGAAGAACACTGAAGCTTTCTTT.

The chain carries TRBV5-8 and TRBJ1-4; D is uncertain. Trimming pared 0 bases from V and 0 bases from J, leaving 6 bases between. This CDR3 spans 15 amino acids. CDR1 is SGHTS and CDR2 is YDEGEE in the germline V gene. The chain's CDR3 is CASSLVGTTNEKLFF. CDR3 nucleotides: TGTGCCAGCAGCTTGGTAGGGACAACTAATGAAAAACTGTTTTTT.

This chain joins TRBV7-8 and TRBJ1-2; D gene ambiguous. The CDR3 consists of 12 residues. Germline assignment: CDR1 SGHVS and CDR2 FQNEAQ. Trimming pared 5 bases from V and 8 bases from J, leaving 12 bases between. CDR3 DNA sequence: TGTGCCAGCAGCCCCCCGCGGGGAGGCTACACCTTC. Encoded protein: CASSPPRGGYTF.

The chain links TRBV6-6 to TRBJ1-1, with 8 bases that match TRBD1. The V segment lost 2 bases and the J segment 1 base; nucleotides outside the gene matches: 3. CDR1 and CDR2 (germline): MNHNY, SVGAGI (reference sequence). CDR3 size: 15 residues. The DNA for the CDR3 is TGTGCCAGCAGTTACGGCGACAGGGGGAACACTGAAGCTTTCTTT. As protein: CASSYGDRGNTEAFF.

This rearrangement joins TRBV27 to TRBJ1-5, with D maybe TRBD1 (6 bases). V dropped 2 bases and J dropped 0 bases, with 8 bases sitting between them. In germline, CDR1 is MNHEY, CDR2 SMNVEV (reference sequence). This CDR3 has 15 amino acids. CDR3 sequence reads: CASSLQGYSNQPQHF. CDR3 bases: TGTGCCAGCAGTTTACAGGGGTATAGCAATCAGCCCCAGCATTTT.

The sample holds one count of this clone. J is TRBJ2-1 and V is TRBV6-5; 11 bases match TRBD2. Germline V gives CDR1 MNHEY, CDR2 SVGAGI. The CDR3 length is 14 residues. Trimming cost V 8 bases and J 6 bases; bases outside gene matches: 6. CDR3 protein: CASGLAGGFNEQFF. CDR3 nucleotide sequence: TGTGCCAGCGGATTAGCGGGGGGGTTCAATGAGCAGTTCTTC.

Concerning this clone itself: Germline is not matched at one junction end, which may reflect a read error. CDR3 protein: CAVAPTAF. The CDR3 nucleotides are TGTGCCGTTGCACCGACGGCCTTC. J is TRBJ1-2 and V is TRBV7-9; unclear D gene. The CDR3 contains 8 residues. Germline lookup yields CDR1 SEHNR and CDR2 FQNEAQ (reference sequence). Full variable domain (outside the CDR3, taken from reference TRBV7-9 and TRBJ1-2): DTGVSQNPRHKITKRGQNVTFRCDPISEHNRLYWYRQTLGQGPEFLTYFQNEAQLEKSRLLSDRFSAERPKGSFSTLEIQRTEQGDSAMYLCAVAPTAFGSGTRLTVV.

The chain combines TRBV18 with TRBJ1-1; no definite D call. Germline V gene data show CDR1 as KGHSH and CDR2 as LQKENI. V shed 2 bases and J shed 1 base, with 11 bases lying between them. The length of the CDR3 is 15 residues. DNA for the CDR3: TGTGCCAGCTCACCAAGGGCGGGATCGAACACTGAAGCTTTCTTT. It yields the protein CASSPRAGSNTEAFF.

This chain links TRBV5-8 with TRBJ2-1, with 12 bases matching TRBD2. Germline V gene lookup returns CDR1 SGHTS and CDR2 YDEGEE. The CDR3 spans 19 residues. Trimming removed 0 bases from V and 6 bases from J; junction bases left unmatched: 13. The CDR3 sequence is CASSLAETPLAGGLNEQFF. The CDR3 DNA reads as TGTGCCAGCAGCTTGGCCGAAACTCCACTAGCGGGGGGACTCAATGAGCAGTTCTTC. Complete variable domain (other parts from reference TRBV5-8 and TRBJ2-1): EAGVTQSPTHLIKTRGQQATLRCSPISGHTSVYWYQQALGLGLQFLLWYDEGEERNRGNFPPRFSGRQFPNYSSELNVNALELEDSALYLCASSLAETPLAGGLNEQFFGPGTRLTVL.

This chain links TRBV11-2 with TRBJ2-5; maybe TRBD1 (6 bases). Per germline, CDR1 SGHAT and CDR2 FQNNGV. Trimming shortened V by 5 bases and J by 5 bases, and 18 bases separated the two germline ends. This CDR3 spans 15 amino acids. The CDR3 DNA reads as TGTGCCAGCAGCCCGCCATCGCAGGGGAAGGAGACCCAGTACTTC. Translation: CASSPPSQGKETQYF.